This T cell receptor beta chain emerged from a study of neurological immune-mediated disorders. The CDR3 is 16 amino acids. V lost 1 base, J lost 5 bases, and 6 bases stayed unmatched. Looked up from germline, CDR1 is SEHNR and CDR2 is FQNEAQ (reference sequence). This clonotype was counted ten times or more. Antigen specificity is unknown. The cDNA came from 5'RACE with 10-nucleotide random UMIs. From the 5' RACE reads, TCRdb called clonotypes with MiXCR, one entry per CDR3 protein. Here the sample spans 47,000 or so distinct CDR3 sequences, roughly 10% being singletons. The study's findings and limits: TCR-beta repertoires seemed private in all groups, with no expanded CDR3 amino acid sequences shared.

The time point here: longitudinal time-point 1 (baseline). The unsorted libraries had their origin in 2 million PBMCs stored at -80 C. The chain has TRBV7-9 and TRBJ1-4; 8 bases are shared with TRBD1. The source of this sequence is a woman aged 40 to 50 in good health. The specimen sequenced was PBMCs. The CDR3 DNA reads TGTGCCAGCAGCTTAGGGCGGGACAGGTGGAATGAAAAACTGTTTTTT. Translation: CASSLGRDRWNEKLFF.